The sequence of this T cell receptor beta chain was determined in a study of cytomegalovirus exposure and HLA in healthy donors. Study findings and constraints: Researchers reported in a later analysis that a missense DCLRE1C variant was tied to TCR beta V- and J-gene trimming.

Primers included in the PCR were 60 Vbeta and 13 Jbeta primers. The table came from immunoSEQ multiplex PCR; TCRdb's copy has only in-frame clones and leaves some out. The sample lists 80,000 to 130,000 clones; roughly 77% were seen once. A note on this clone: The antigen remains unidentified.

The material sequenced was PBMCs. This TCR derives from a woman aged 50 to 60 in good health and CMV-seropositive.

The CDR3 nucleotides read TGTGCCAGCAGTGGCGGAGGCTATGGCTACACCTTC. Translating gives CASSGGGYGYTF. The J gene is TRBJ1-2, the V gene TRBV6-1, with D unresolved. CDR1 and CDR2 from the germline V gene are MNHNS and SASEGT. The V and J ends lost 4 bases and 4 bases respectively, with 7 bases between them. The CDR3 sequence is 12 residues long.